Each of the 10 T cell receptor beta chains below was sequenced from the same sample in a study of OX40 agonist ivuxolimab in advanced cancers. This table comes from immunoSEQ multiplex PCR, and its TCRdb copy is limited to in-frame clones, with some not included. The sample records some 65,000 clones, about nine tenths being singletons. The input for sequencing was CD4+ or CD8+ T cells sorted from blood, taken in a trial of the OX40 agonist ivuxolimab. These TCRs come from an adult with an advanced solid tumor such as melanoma, head and neck, liver or kidney cancer.

This clone was recorded once. The J gene is TRBJ2-7, the V gene TRBV2; TRBD1 aligns across 8 bases. The V gene's germline CDR1 is SNHLY and CDR2 FYNNEI. With 10 bases clipped from V and 3 bases from J, the junction kept 11 bases outside the gene matches. The CDR3 runs to 14 residues. CDR3 sequence: CATRTGTGNYEQYF. The CDR3 region has the DNA TGTGCCACCAGGACCGGGACAGGTAACTACGAGCAGTACTTC.

J is TRBJ2-3 and V is TRBV5-1; D call uncertain. Germline CDR1 and CDR2: SGHRS and YFSETQ. CDR3 size: 11 residues. Deletions cut 4 bases from V and 2 bases from J, with 2 bases between. In DNA form, the CDR3 reads TGCGCCAGCAGCCTCACAGATACGCAGTATTTT. Translation: CASSLTDTQYF.

The chain uses TRBV30 and TRBJ1-1; 7 nucleotides line up with TRBD1. Germline CDR1 is GTSNPN and CDR2 is SVGIG (reference sequence). This CDR3 region has 15 residues. V was pared by 2 bases and J by 1 base, with 7 bases of the junction left unmatched. CDR3 loop: CAWSPPGTANTEAFF. DNA for the CDR3: TGTGCCTGGAGTCCCCCCGGGACAGCGAACACTGAAGCTTTCTTT.

The gene calls are TRBV28 and TRBJ2-7; the D gene is possibly TRBD2 (6 bases). Germline loops: CDR1 MDHEN, CDR2 SYDVKM. The CDR3 sequence is 14 residues long. The V and J ends lost 8 bases and 0 bases respectively, with 14 bases between them. Here the CDR3 reads CASGTGTGSYEQYF. DNA of the CDR3: TGTGCCAGCGGGACCGGGACTGGCTCCTACGAGCAGTACTTC.

The J gene is TRBJ1-6, the V gene TRBV2; 7 nucleotides align to TRBD1. Germline assignment: CDR1 SNHLY and CDR2 FYNNEI. The CDR3 contains 16 residues. J was trimmed by 5 bases and V by 5 bases; bases with no gene match: 9. In nucleotides, the CDR3 is TGTGCCAGCAGTATACTTGGACAGGTTAATAATTCACCCCTCCACTTT. Protein sequence: CASSILGQVNNSPLHF.

This sequence joins TRBV19 and TRBJ1-2; the D is unclear. V was clipped by 4 bases and J by 8 bases, with 11 bases between them. CDR1 and CDR2 (germline): LNHDA, SQIVND (reference sequence). CDR3 size: 12 residues. In nucleotides, the CDR3 is TGTGCCAGTAGTACAGAGGCCCGGGGCTACACCTTC. This translates into CASSTEARGYTF.

The chain recombines TRBV7-2 with TRBJ1-3; D is uncertain. The CDR3 is made up of 16 amino acids. Trimming removed 5 bases from V and 5 bases from J, with 19 bases in between. Germline CDR1 reads SGHTA; CDR2 reads FQGNSA. The CDR3 loop reads CASSPSRGGLRNTIYF. DNA for the CDR3: TGTGCCAGCAGCCCCTCCCGGGGAGGGTTAAGAAACACCATATATTTT. The full variable domain, rest sourced from reference TRBV7-2 and TRBJ1-3, is GAGVSQSPSNKVTEKGKDVELRCDPISGHTALYWYRQSLGQGLEFLIYFQGNSAPDKSGLPSDRFSAERTGGSVSTLTIQRTQQEDSAVYLCASSPSRGGLRNTIYFGEGSWLTVV.

As to this clone: Other DNA sequences from this sample encode an identical CDR3 as well. The rearrangement uses TRBV7-2 and TRBJ2-2; no definite D call. CDR1 is SGHTA, CDR2 FQGNSA, per germline. The CDR3 is 14 residues long. V lost 5 bases and J 1 base, leaving 8 bases between the germline ends. The CDR3 loop reads CASSLLGNTGELFF. DNA of the CDR3: TGTGCCAGCAGCCTTTTGGGGAACACCGGGGAGCTGTTTTTT.

The V and J genes are TRBV6-5 and TRBJ2-7, with 9 bases aligning to TRBD1. Germline V gene sequence: CDR1 MNHEY, CDR2 SVGAGI. The V gene end was trimmed by 8 bases and the J gene end by 2 bases; junction bases not matched to a gene: 4. The CDR3 contains 13 residues. The CDR3 DNA sequence: TGTGCCAGCCGGGGACAGGGTCCCTACGAGCAGTACTTC. This encodes CASRGQGPYEQYF.

This chain links TRBV19 with TRBJ1-5; 8 nucleotides match TRBD1. Germline V gives CDR1 LNHDA, CDR2 SQIVND (reference sequence). The CDR3 spans 17 residues. The V gene end was trimmed by 6 bases and the J gene end by 1 base; junction bases not matched to a gene: 11. CDR3 region: CASRVAGQGVSNQPQHF. The CDR3 DNA is TGTGCCAGTAGGGTTGCTGGACAGGGAGTGAGCAATCAGCCCCAGCATTTT.